This paragraph covers one T cell receptor beta chain sequence. Its antigen is unknown. Assay used: immunoSEQ multiplex PCR; TCRdb lists only in-frame clones, some missing. This sample has approximately 130,000 clones; 80% to 90% occur once, and the top ten carry approximately 8.5%. The data derive from a study of T cell responses to AZD1222 COVID-19 vaccine. Whole-study context: The analysis combined second doses at about 4 or about 12 weeks.

Study outcomes and limitations: Unmutated variant regions reportedly attract nearly half of all spike-specific TCRs. Only a handful of AZD1222 recipients were seropositive at baseline.

The CDR3 sequence is 14 residues long. Germline V gene lookup returns CDR1 SGHRS and CDR2 YFSETQ. The V gene lost 0 bases and the J gene lost 7 bases, with 13 bases spanning the gap. The TCR originated in an adult in good health. This sample comprised peripheral blood, obtained on day 0 of AZD1222 vaccination. The chain employs TRBV5-1 and TRBJ1-1, with D hard to call. CDR3 loop: CASSLGQDDGEAFF. DNA of the CDR3: TGCGCCAGCAGCTTGGGGCAGGACGACGGTGAAGCTTTCTTT.